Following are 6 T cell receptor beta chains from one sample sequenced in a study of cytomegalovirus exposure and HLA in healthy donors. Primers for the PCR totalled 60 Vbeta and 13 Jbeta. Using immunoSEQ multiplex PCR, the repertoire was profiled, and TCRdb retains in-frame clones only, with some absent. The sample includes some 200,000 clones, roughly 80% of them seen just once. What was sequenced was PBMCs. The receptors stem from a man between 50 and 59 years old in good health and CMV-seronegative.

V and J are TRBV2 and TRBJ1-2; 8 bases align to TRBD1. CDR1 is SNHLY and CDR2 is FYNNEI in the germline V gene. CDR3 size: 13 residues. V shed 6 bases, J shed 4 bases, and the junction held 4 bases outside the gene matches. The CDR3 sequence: CASRGTGIYGYTF. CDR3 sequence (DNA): TGTGCCAGCAGAGGGACAGGCATCTATGGCTACACCTTC.

The CDR3 region has the DNA TGTGCCAGCAGCTTGGGTCCCCGGACAGGGGGTTTATCGCAGCAGTACTTC. Translated: CASSLGPRTGGLSQQYF. The chain employs TRBV7-2 and TRBJ2-7; the match to TRBD1 covers 10 bases. Germline loops: CDR1 SGHTA, CDR2 FQGNSA. The CDR3 has 17 residues. The junction had 16 bases not matched to a gene; V was cut back by 3 bases and J by 8 bases.

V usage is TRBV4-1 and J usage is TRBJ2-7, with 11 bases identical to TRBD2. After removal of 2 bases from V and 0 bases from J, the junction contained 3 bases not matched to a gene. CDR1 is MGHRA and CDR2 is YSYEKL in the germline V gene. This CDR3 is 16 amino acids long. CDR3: CASSQLAGGSSYEQYF. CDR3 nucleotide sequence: TGCGCCAGCAGCCAACTAGCGGGGGGTAGCTCCTACGAGCAGTACTTC.

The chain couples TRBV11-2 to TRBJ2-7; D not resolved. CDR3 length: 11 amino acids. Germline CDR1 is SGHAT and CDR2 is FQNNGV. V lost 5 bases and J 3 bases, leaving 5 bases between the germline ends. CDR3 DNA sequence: TGTGCCAGCAGCCCGGTCTACGAGCAGTACTTC. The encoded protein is CASSPVYEQYF.

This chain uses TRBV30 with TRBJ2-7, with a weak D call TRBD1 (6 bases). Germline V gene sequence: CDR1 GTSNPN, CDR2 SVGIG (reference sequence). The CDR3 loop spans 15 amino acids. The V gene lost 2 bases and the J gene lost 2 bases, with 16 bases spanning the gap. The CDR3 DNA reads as TGTGCCTGGAGTTTGAGGGGGTCCCACACCTACGAGCAGTACTTC. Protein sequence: CAWSLRGSHTYEQYF.

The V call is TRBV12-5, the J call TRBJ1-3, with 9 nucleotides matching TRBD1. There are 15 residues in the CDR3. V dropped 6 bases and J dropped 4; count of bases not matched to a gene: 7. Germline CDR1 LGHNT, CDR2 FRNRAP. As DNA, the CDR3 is TGTGCTAGTGGGCCGGACAGGGGATGGGGAAACACCATATATTTT. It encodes CASGPDRGWGNTIYF.